These T cell receptor beta chains were read from a single sample in a study of cytomegalovirus exposure and HLA in healthy donors. Libraries were prepared by immunoSEQ multiplex PCR; TCRdb keeps only in-frame clonotypes and omits some of them. The sample table sets out 60,000 to 65,000 clones. Specimen: PBMCs. These receptors came from a woman between 18 and 29 years old in good health and CMV-seronegative. CDR3s include the opening cysteine and the closing phenylalanine or tryptophan. Each record gives: J gene, V gene, D gene, CDR3 protein, CDR3 DNA. D genes are given only for firm matches.

TRBJ1-6,TRBV6-1,-,CASSEGESGTLNF,TGTGCCAGCAGTGAAGGGGAGTCCGGGACACTCAACTTT
TRBJ2-3,TRBV6-1,TRBD1,CASRGQGAGDTQYF,TGTGCCAGCAGGGGACAGGGGGCAGGAGATACGCAGTATTTT
TRBJ2-4,TRBV25-1,TRBD1,CASSARDRNIQYF,TGTGCCAGCAGTGCGAGGGACAGAAACATTCAGTACTTC
TRBJ1-2,TRBV19,TRBD1,CASSIGQGASYGYTF,TGTGCCAGTAGTATAGGACAGGGGGCCTCCTATGGCTACACCTTC
TRBJ2-5,TRBV5-1,TRBD1,CASSLRTGQETQYF,TGCGCCAGCAGCTTGCGGACAGGGCAAGAGACCCAGTACTTC
TRBJ2-5,TRBV25-1,TRBD1,CASTPDRGRETQYF,TGTGCCAGCACCCCGGACAGGGGTCGAGAGACCCAGTACTTC
TRBJ1-3,TRBV18,-,CASSPGLGVDTIYF,TGTGCCAGCTCACCAGGGCTAGGGGTCGACACCATATATTTT
TRBJ2-5,TRBV9,TRBD2,CASSVTSGGAGGETQYF,TGTGCCAGCAGCGTAACTAGCGGGGGTGCAGGCGGGGAGACCCAGTACTTC
TRBJ1-1,TRBV18,-,CASSGLTQNTEAFF,TGTGCCAGCTCGGGCCTGACCCAGAACACTGAAGCTTTCTTT
TRBJ1-4,TRBV18,-,CASSPPVKGGKLFF,TGTGCCAGCTCACCACCGGTTAAGGGAGGAAAACTGTTTTTT
TRBJ2-1,TRBV30,TRBD1,CACNRDRADNEQFF,TGTGCCTGCAACCGGGACAGGGCCGACAATGAGCAGTTCTTC
TRBJ1-1,TRBV14,TRBD1,CASSQVRGLFTEAFF,TGTGCCAGCAGCCAAGTCAGGGGGCTTTTCACTGAAGCTTTCTTT
TRBJ2-1,TRBV29-1,TRBD2,CSVLRLAEDYNEQFF,TGCAGCGTTCTTAGACTAGCGGAGGACTACAATGAGCAGTTCTTC
TRBJ2-3,TRBV7-3,-,CASSAGDTQYF,TGTGCCAGCAGCGCAGGGGATACGCAGTATTTT
TRBJ2-4,TRBV6-1,-,CASTAKNIQYF,TGTGCCAGCACGGCCAAAAACATTCAGTACTTC
TRBJ2-3,TRBV9,-,CASSVGGDTDTQYF,TGTGCCAGCAGCGTAGGCGGTGACACAGATACGCAGTATTTT
TRBJ2-7,TRBV19,-,CASSSRVNEQYF,TGTGCCAGTAGTTCCAGGGTCAACGAGCAGTACTTC
TRBJ2-7,TRBV25-1,TRBD2,CASSGSTSGPYEQYF,TGTGCCAGCAGTGGATCGACTAGCGGGCCCTACGAGCAGTACTTC
TRBJ1-1,TRBV9,TRBD1,CASGQGGNTEAFF,TGTGCCAGTGGACAGGGGGGGAACACTGAAGCTTTCTTT
TRBJ2-3,TRBV6-1,TRBD2,CASSGNHLAGVDTQYF,TGTGCCAGCAGTGGAAACCATCTAGCGGGAGTAGATACGCAGTATTTT